The 18 T cell receptor beta chains below were found in one sample sequenced in a study of shared T cell receptors in the human thymus. Measured with immunoSEQ multiplex PCR; TCRdb has only the in-frame clones, and not every one. The sample contains under 700,000 clones, more than 75% of which appear only once. This sample also appeared in a second study, on human thymus T cells.

The specimen was thymocytes. The source of these receptors is a boy younger than two with a congenital heart defect.

V gene TRBV10-3 combines with J gene TRBJ2-7; 9 bases fit TRBD1. The length of the CDR3 is 12 residues. Per the germline V gene, CDR1 is ENHRY and CDR2 is SYGVKD. The junction had 1 base not matched to a gene; V was cut back by 6 bases and J by 4 bases. The CDR3 loop reads CAISDRGYEQYF. CDR3 nucleotide sequence: TGTGCCATCAGCGACAGGGGGTACGAGCAGTACTTC.

The V gene is TRBV7-8, the J gene TRBJ1-5, with no clear D. V shed 4 bases and J shed 0 bases, with 10 bases lying between them. This CDR3 has 15 amino acids. From germline, CDR1 is SGHVS and CDR2 FQNEAQ. CDR3 in DNA: TGTGCCAGCAGCTCCTATAAGTATAGCAATCAGCCCCAGCATTTT. Its translation: CASSSYKYSNQPQHF.

V gene TRBV19 combines with J gene TRBJ1-5; TRBD1 agrees at 9 bases. This CDR3 has 18 amino acids. The V and J ends lost 3 bases and 8 bases, in that order; junction bases with no gene match: 17. Looked up from germline, CDR1 is LNHDA and CDR2 is SQIVND (reference sequence). The CDR3: CASSMRDRASSSKKPQHF. The CDR3 nucleotides read TGTGCCAGTAGTATGCGGGACAGGGCATCCTCCAGTAAGAAGCCCCAGCATTTT. Looking up the rest from reference TRBV19 and TRBJ1-5 gives the full variable domain: DGGITQSPKYLFRKEGQNVTLSCEQNLNHDAMYWYRQDPGQGLRLIYYSQIVNDFQKGDIAEGYSVSREKKESFPLTVTSAQKNPTAFYLCASSMRDRASSSKKPQHFGDGTRLSIL.

This clone showed up just once. The chain is built from TRBV11-3 and TRBJ2-2; tentatively, D is TRBD1 (5 bases). Looked up from germline, CDR1 is SGHNT and CDR2 is YENEEA. The CDR3 is 11 residues long. The V and J ends lost 6 bases and 7 bases respectively, with 6 bases between them. The CDR3 sequence: CASRGVGELFF. CDR3 DNA sequence: TGTGCCAGCAGAGGGGTCGGGGAGCTGTTTTTT.

This clone was seen only a few times. This chain connects TRBV6-6 to TRBJ2-1, with 9 bases matching TRBD2. From germline, CDR1 is MNHNY and CDR2 SVGAGI (reference sequence). The CDR3 has 16 amino acids. Trimming removed 2 bases from V and 2 bases from J; junction bases left unmatched: 4. CDR3 nucleotides: TGTGCCAGCAGTTACGGTGCGGGAGGGGCCTACAATGAGCAGTTCTTC. Translated: CASSYGAGGAYNEQFF.

The genes are TRBV25-1 and TRBJ1-1; no firm D call. The ends were cut back, 2 bases at V and 1 base at J, with 14 bases in the middle. The germline CDR1 and CDR2 sequences are MGHDK and SYGVNS. The CDR3 consists of 16 residues. This chain's CDR3 is CASSEEKWAQNTEAFF. The CDR3 nucleotides read TGTGCCAGCAGTGAAGAAAAGTGGGCACAGAACACTGAAGCTTTCTTT. The entire variable domain, with the rest obtained from reference TRBV25-1 and TRBJ1-1, is as follows: EADIYQTPRYLVIGTGKKITLECSQTMGHDKMYWYQQDPGMELHLIHYSYGVNSTEKGDLSSESTVSRIRTEHFPLTLESARPSHTSQYLCASSEEKWAQNTEAFFGQGTRLTVV.

CDR3 region: CASSPRQGKDTEAFF. CDR3 sequence (DNA): TGTGCCAGCAGCCCGAGACAGGGAAAAGACACTGAAGCTTTCTTT. The J gene is TRBJ1-1, the V gene TRBV6-1; 7 bases line up with TRBD1. Per germline, CDR1 MNHNS and CDR2 SASEGT. Trimming cost V 6 bases and J 3 bases; bases outside gene matches: 10. The length of the CDR3 is 15 residues.

The CDR3 nucleotides are TGTGCCAGCAGCTCCCTGACAGGGGGGGATGAAAAACTGTTTTTT. This gives the protein CASSSLTGGDEKLFF. The chain links TRBV7-9 to TRBJ1-4, with 9 bases matching TRBD1. Germline V CDR1 and CDR2: SEHNR, FQNEAQ (reference sequence). The CDR3 contains 15 residues. V was pared by 4 bases and J by 6 bases, with 6 bases of the junction left unmatched.

The chain uses TRBV5-1 and TRBJ1-5, with a possible D match to TRBD1 (6 bases). This CDR3 spans 14 amino acids. Per the germline V gene, CDR1 is SGHRS and CDR2 is YFSETQ. Trimming shortened V by 4 bases and J by 2 bases, and 10 bases separated the two germline ends. DNA for the CDR3: TGCGCCAGCAGCCCACAGGGTCGCAATCAGCCCCAGCATTTT. Its protein product is CASSPQGRNQPQHF.

This chain joins TRBV7-8 and TRBJ2-3, with D possibly TRBD1 on 5 matching bases. Germline V gene data show CDR1 as SGHVS and CDR2 as FQNEAQ. The V and J ends lost 5 bases and 1 base respectively, with 10 bases between them. CDR3 length: 14 amino acids. The CDR3 coding sequence is TGTGCCAGCAGCAGAAAGACAGGCACAGATACGCAGTATTTT. This sequence encodes CASSRKTGTDTQYF.

This clone was seen more than once but under ten times. The chain has TRBV5-1 and TRBJ1-2, with a tentative D call TRBD1 (5 bases). Per germline, CDR1 SGHRS and CDR2 YFSETQ. Trimming removed 4 bases at V and 0 bases at J, with 10 bases between. The CDR3 is 14 residues long. The CDR3 nucleotides are TGCGCCAGCAGCGACCAGGGCCCTAACTATGGCTACACCTTC. This codes for CASSDQGPNYGYTF.

This chain connects TRBV6-4 to TRBJ2-5, with TRBD2 matching 10 bases. Germline CDR1 MRHNA, CDR2 SNTAGT. This CDR3 is 16 amino acids long. The J segment lost 0 bases and the V segment lost 5 bases, leaving 6 bases of the junction unmatched. The CDR3 sequence is CASSPAGTSDQETQYF. For the CDR3, the DNA is TGTGCCAGCAGTCCCGCCGGGACTAGCGACCAAGAGACCCAGTACTTC.

The rearrangement links TRBV18 to TRBJ1-2; 8 bases match TRBD1. The J segment lost 5 bases and the V segment lost 1 base, leaving 6 bases of the junction unmatched. Germline V CDR1 and CDR2: KGHSH, LQKENI. The CDR3 is made up of 15 amino acids. This CDR3 is CASSPRDRGVYGYTF. CDR3 bases: TGTGCCAGCTCACCACGAGACAGGGGAGTGTATGGCTACACCTTC.

The gene calls are TRBV29-1 and TRBJ2-4, with 11 bases matching TRBD2. The J segment lost 7 bases and the V segment lost 4 bases, leaving 9 bases of the junction unmatched. The CDR3 totals 15 residues. Germline-derived CDR1 and CDR2 are SQVTM and ANQGSEA. In nucleotides, the CDR3 is TGCAGCGTTGGGTTACTAGCGGGAGAACTTAACATTCAGTACTTC. Protein: CSVGLLAGELNIQYF.

The chain recombines TRBV27 with TRBJ1-2; 8 bases match TRBD1. Germline V gene sequence: CDR1 MNHEY, CDR2 SMNVEV (reference sequence). J lost 8 bases, V lost 5 bases, and 7 bases had no gene match. The CDR3 loop spans 13 amino acids. The CDR3 sequence is CASSTGGLRGYTF. The CDR3, as DNA: TGTGCCAGCAGTACAGGGGGGCTACGAGGCTACACCTTC.

V gene TRBV6-5 combines with J gene TRBJ1-2; perhaps TRBD1 as D (5 bases). Between the trimmed V and J ends, which lost 0 bases and 4 bases, there was a span of 15 bases. Germline CDR1 and CDR2: MNHEY and SVGAGI. The CDR3 totals 16 residues. CDR3 bases: TGTGCCAGCAGTTACTCGTGGCAGGGTAGGGTCTATGGCTACACCTTC. Protein product: CASSYSWQGRVYGYTF.

J is TRBJ2-3 and V is TRBV6-1; 10 bases map to TRBD2. Germline CDR1 reads MNHNS; CDR2 reads SASEGT. The CDR3 has 16 residues. V was pared by 3 bases and J by 0 bases, with 3 bases of the junction left unmatched. CDR3 coding DNA: TGTGCCAGCAGTGATGGACTAGCGGCTAGCACAGATACGCAGTATTTT. Its translation: CASSDGLAASTDTQYF.

This chain uses TRBV4-2 with TRBJ2-1; TRBD2 matches at 9 bases. CDR1 LGHNA and CDR2 YNFKEQ come from the germline V gene. Germline trimming cut 0 bases from V and 7 bases from J; bases unmatched to any gene: 10. This CDR3 comprises 17 residues. The CDR3 here is CASSQEGGLAGTNEQFF. In nucleotides, the CDR3 is TGTGCCAGCAGCCAAGAAGGAGGGCTAGCGGGGACGAATGAGCAGTTCTTC.